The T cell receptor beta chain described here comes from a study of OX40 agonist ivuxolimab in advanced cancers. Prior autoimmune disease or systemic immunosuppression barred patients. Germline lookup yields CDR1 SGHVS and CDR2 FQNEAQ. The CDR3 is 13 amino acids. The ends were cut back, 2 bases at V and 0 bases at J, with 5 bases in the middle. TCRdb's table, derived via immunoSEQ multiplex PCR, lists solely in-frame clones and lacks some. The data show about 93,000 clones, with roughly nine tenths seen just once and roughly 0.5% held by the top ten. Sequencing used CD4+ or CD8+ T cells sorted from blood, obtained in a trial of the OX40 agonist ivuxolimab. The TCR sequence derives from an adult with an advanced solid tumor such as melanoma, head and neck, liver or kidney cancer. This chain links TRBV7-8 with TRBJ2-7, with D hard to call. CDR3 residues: CASSLPLSYEQYF. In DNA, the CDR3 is TGTGCCAGCAGCTTACCTCTCTCCTACGAGCAGTACTTC.